This paragraph covers one TCR beta chain sequence. Its specificity is not known. The source of the sample is a study of shared clonotypes between healthy human individuals. For the study at large: CD4 naive and CD4 memory each took three plates per donor, while CD8 naive took two and CD8 memory one.

Whole-study results and caveats: With several donors compared, 4.5% to 6.5% of naive CD4 clonotypes were shared. Among donors, clonotype sharing was expected to be affected by sequencing depth.

The deep-level immunoSEQ assay was used. Some clones are missing from TCRdb's copy, which holds only in-frame ones; the method was immunoSEQ multiplex PCR. The profile shows 2 million to 2.5 million clones, 92% of them singletons. The junction had 7 bases not matched to a gene; V was cut back by 2 bases and J by 2 bases. Per germline, CDR1 ENHRY and CDR2 SYGVKD. The CDR3 consists of 17 residues. The clonotype was recovered from a man between 18 and 29 years old in good health. Some clones in this sample may be carry-over from other donors' samples. The chain recombines TRBV10-3 with TRBJ2-3, with 10 nucleotides matching TRBD1. Sequenced sample: naive CD4+ T cells from PBMCs. Subset here: CD45RA+ positively selected. The CDR3: CAISERDRGQITDTQYF. CDR3 coding DNA: TGTGCCATCAGTGAGAGGGACAGGGGACAAATCACAGATACGCAGTATTTT.